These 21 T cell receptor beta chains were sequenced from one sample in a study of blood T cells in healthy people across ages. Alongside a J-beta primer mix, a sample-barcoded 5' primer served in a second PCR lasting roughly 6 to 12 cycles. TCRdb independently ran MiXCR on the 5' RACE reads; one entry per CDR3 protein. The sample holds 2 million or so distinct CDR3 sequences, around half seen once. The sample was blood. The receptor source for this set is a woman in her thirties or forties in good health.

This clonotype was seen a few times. In nucleotides, the CDR3 is TGTGCCAGCGGTCCCGGGACAAGGGACACAGATACGCAGTATTTT. It yields the protein CASGPGTRDTDTQYF. V usage is TRBV28 and J usage is TRBJ2-3; D is possibly TRBD1 (6 bases). Between the trimmed V and J ends, which lost 8 bases and 2 bases, there was a span of 17 bases. The CDR3 runs to 15 residues. Germline CDR1 reads MDHEN; CDR2 reads SYDVKM.

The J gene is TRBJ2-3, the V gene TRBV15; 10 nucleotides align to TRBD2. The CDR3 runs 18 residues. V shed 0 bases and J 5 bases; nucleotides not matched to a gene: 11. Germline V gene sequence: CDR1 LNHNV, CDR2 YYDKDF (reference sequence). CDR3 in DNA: TGTGCCACCAGCAGAGATTTGGCTAGCGGGGGTTTTGAAGATACGCAGTATTTT. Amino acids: CATSRDLASGGFEDTQYF. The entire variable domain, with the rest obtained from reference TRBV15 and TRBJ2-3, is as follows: DAMVIQNPRYQVTQFGKPVTLSCSQTLNHNVMYWYQQKSSQAPKLLFHYYDKDFNNEADTPDNFQSRRPNTSFCFLDIRSPGLGDTAMYLCATSRDLASGGFEDTQYFGPGTRLTVL.

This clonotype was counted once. This CDR3 is CSGRWNYNEQYF. For the CDR3, the DNA is TGCAGTGGACGGTGGAACTACAATGAGCAGTACTTC. The genes are TRBV20-1 and TRBJ2-5; D is unclear. Germline V gives CDR1 DFQATT, CDR2 SNEGSKA (reference sequence). Trimming removed 7 bases from V and 11 bases from J, with 20 bases in between. The CDR3 has 12 amino acids.

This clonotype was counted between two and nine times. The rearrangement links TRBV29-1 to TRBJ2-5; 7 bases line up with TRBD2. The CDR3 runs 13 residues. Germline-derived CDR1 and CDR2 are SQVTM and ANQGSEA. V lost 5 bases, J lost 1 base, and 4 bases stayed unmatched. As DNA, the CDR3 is TGCAGCGTTTCCTCTAGCGGCCAAGAGACCCAGTACTTC. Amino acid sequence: CSVSSSGQETQYF.

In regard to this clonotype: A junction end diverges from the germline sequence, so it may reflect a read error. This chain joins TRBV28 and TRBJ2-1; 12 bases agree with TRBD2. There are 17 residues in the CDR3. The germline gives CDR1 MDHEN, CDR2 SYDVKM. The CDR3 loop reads CTSSFLRLAGGYNEQFF. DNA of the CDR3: TGTACCAGCAGTTTTCTCCGGCTAGCGGGGGGGTACAATGAGCAGTTCTTC.

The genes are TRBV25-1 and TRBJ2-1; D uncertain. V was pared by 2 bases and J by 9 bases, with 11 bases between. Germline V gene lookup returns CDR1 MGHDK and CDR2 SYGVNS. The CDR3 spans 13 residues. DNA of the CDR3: TGTGCCAGCAGTGAAATTATGCTGGGTGAGCAGTTCTTC. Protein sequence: CASSEIMLGEQFF. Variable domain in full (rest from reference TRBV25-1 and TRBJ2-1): EADIYQTPRYLVIGTGKKITLECSQTMGHDKMYWYQQDPGMELHLIHYSYGVNSTEKGDLSSESTVSRIRTEHFPLTLESARPSHTSQYLCASSEIMLGEQFFGPGTRLTVL.

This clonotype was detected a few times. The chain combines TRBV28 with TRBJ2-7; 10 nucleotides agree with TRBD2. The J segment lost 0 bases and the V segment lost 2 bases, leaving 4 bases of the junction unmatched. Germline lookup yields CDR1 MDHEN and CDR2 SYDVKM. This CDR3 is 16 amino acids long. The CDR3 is CASSLVAGGSSYEQYF. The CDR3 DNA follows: TGTGCCAGCAGTTTAGTAGCGGGGGGAAGCTCCTACGAGCAGTACTTC. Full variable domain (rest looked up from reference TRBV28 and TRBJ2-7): DVKVTQSSRYLVKRTGEKVFLECVQDMDHENMFWYRQDPGLGLRLIYFSYDVKMKEKGDIPEGYSVSREKKERFSLILESASTNQTSMYLCASSLVAGGSSYEQYFGPGTRLTVT.

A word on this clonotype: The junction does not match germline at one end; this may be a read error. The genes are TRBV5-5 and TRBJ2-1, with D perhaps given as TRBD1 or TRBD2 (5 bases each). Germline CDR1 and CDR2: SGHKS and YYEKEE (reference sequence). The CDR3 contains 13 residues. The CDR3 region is CASSQEWGSEQFF. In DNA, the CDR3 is TGTGCTAGCAGCCAAGAATGGGGGTCTGAGCAGTTCTTC.

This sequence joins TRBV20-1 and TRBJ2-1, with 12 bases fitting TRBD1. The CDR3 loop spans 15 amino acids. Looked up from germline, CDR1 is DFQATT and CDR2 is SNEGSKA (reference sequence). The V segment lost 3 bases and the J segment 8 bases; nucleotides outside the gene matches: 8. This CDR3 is CSARGDRGHIDEQFF. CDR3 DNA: TGCAGTGCTAGGGGGGACAGGGGGCACATAGATGAGCAGTTCTTC.

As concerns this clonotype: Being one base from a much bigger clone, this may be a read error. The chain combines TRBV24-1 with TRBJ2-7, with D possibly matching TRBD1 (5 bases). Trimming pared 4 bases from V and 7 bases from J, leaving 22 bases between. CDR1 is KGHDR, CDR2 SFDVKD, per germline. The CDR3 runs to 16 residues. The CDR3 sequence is CATSEKTGVLNNEQYF. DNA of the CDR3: TGTGCCACCAGTGAAAAAACAGGCGTACTAAACAATGAGCAGTACTTC.

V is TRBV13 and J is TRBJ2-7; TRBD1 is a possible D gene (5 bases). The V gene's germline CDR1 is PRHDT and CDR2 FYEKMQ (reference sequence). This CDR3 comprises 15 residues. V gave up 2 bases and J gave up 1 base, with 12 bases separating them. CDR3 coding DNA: TGTGCCAGCAGCTTACCAGGTAGGGGTTCCTACGAGCAGTACTTC. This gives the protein CASSLPGRGSYEQYF.

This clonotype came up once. CDR3: CASSLAYGDSNQPQHF. CDR3 bases: TGTGCCAGCAGCTTAGCATATGGGGATAGCAATCAGCCCCAGCATTTT. The genes are TRBV7-6 and TRBJ1-5; D not resolved. Between the trimmed V and J ends, which lost 0 bases and 0 bases, there was a span of 9 bases. The CDR3 runs to 16 residues. Germline V lookup: CDR1 SGHVS, CDR2 FNYEAQ. The entire variable domain, with the rest obtained from reference TRBV7-6 and TRBJ1-5, is as follows: GAGVSQSPRYKVTKRGQDVALRCDPISGHVSLYWYRQALGQGPEFLTYFNYEAQQDKSGLPNDRFSAERPEGSISTLTIQRTEQRDSAMYRCASSLAYGDSNQPQHFGDGTRLSIL.

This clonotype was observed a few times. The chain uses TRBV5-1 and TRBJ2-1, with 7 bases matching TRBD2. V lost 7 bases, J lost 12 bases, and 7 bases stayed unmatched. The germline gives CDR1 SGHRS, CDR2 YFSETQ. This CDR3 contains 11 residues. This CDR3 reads CASGPPGGQFF. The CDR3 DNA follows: TGCGCCAGCGGACCCCCGGGGGGGCAGTTCTTC.

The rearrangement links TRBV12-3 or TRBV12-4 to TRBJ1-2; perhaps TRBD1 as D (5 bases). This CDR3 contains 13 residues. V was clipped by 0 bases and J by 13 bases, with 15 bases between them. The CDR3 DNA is TGTGCCAGCAGTTTAGCGCCGCGGCAGACAGCCACCTTC. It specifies CASSLAPRQTATF.

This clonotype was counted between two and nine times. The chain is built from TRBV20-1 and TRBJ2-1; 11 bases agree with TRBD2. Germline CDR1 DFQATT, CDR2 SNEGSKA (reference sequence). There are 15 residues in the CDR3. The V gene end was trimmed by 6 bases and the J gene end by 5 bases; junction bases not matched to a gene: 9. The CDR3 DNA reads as TGCAGTGCCCCCCCTTTTAGCGGGGGGGACAATGAGCAGTTCTTC. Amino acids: CSAPPFSGGDNEQFF.

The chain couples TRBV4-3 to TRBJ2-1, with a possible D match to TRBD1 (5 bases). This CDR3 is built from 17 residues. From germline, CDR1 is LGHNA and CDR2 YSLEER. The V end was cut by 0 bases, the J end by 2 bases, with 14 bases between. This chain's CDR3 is CASSQDFTGEAYNEQFF. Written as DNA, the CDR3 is TGCGCCAGCAGCCAAGATTTTACAGGAGAAGCCTACAATGAGCAGTTCTTC.

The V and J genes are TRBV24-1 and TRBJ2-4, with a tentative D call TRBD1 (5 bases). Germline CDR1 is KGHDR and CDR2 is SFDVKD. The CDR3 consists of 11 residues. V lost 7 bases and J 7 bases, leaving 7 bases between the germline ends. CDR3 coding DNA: TGTGCCACCAGGTCAGGGAACATTCAGTACTTC. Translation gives CATRSGNIQYF.

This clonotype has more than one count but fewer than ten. CDR3 in amino acids: CASSRVWADTQYF. CDR3 DNA: TGCGCCAGCAGCCGCGTTTGGGCAGATACGCAGTATTTT. V gene TRBV5-1 combines with J gene TRBJ2-3; D is undetermined. The CDR3 is 13 amino acids. Germline loops: CDR1 SGHRS, CDR2 YFSETQ. V gave up 4 bases and J gave up 4 bases, with 10 bases separating them.

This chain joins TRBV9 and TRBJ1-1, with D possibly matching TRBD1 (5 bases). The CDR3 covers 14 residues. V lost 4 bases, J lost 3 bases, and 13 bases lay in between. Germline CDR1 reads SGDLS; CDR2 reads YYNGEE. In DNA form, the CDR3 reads TGTGCCAGCAGCCAAACAGGTTCCCACACTGAAGCTTTCTTT. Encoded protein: CASSQTGSHTEAFF. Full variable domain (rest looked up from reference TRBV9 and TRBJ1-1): DSGVTQTPKHLITATGQRVTLRCSPRSGDLSVYWYQQSLDQGLQFLIQYYNGEERAKGNILERFSAQQFPDLHSELNLSSLELGDSALYFCASSQTGSHTEAFFGQGTRLTVV.

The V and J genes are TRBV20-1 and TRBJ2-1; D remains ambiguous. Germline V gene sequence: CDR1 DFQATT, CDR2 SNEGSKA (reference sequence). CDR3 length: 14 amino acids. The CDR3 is CRAISWSSYNEQFF. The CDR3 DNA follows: TGCAGGGCCATATCGTGGAGCTCCTACAATGAGCAGTTCTTC.

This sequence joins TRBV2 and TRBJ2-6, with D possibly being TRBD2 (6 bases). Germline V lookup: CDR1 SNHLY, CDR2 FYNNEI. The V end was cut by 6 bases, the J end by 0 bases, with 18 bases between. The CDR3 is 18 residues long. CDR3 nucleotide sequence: TGTGCCAGCAGCGACCATTTGCGGGACCACTCTGGGGCCAACGTCCTGACTTTC. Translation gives CASSDHLRDHSGANVLTF.